This TCR beta chain was recovered during a study of blood T cell repertoires in COVID-19 (dated by TCRdb to between 2020 and 2021). A note on the overall study: Samples covering the acute and convalescent phases of COVID-19 were provided by collaborators in the United States, Italy and Spain. The material from the prospective study consisted of cDNA or gDNA derived from T cells, B-cell-depleted T cells, or PBMCs. The dataset comprised deeply sampled blood TCRbeta repertoires from subjects exposed to, actively infected with, or recovered from COVID-19. A freely available public database, intended as a resource for researchers studying the immune response to SARS-CoV-2, is where the repertoires were released. Samples came from the ongoing ImmuneRACE study (first 160 participants) plus 1,254 subjects from 6 global collaborators. Sample metadata almost always included a de-identified subject ID, COVID-19 status, age in years and sex. Where available, HLA class I and class II types were taken from metadata supplied by the sample provider and were not determined by assay-based typing.

The CDR3 goes from the cysteine to the phenylalanine over 14 residues. Only the CDR3 part of the read is kept: 42 bases, read in frame from the first base. Per the germline V gene (reference sequence), LNHDA is the CDR1 and SQIVND is the CDR2. V gives up 5 bases and J gives up 4 bases, and the segment between their germline ends measures 14 bases. Results the study describes overall, beyond this receptor: The amount of clinical and demographic metadata varied by source and participant and was provided uncurated.

Participants in the prospective study were aged 18 to 89 years, lived in 20 to 30 United States geographic areas, and enrolled through a virtual design. To assign participants to cohorts, the prospective study relied on clinical history that participants themselves reported in a screening survey and a study questionnaire. A participant counted as exposed if, within 2 weeks of entering the study, that participant had been in contact with someone who had a PCR-confirmed or clinician-diagnosed COVID-19 case. Mobile phlebotomists in the prospective study collected whole blood, serum and a nasopharyngeal or oropharyngeal swab from every participant. Additional blood draws and questionnaires over an approximately two-month period could optionally be provided by prospective study participants. Blood samples from the prospective study were shipped frozen or at room temperature prior to DNA extraction.

The immunoSEQ Assay, a bias-controlled multiplex PCR, was used to amplify TCRbeta CDR3 regions from genomic DNA. As for how the authors treated the data: Within the assay, amplification of reference gene primers was used to estimate how many nucleated cells each sample contained. To quantify the absolute abundance of each unique TCRbeta CDR3 rearrangement, sequence reads were collapsed and filtered. For each sample, productive Simpson clonality was calculated as the square root of Simpson's diversity index over productive rearrangements. The immuneACCESS repertoire file appears here via TCRdb, limited to in-frame rearrangements. These files lack a portion of the clones; in checked studies, under half of the deficit traces to unresolved V genes, and the cause of the others is not known. The V and J calls and the clone size are those of that table, but D and trimming were determined from the DNA. Present in this sample are 130,000 to 150,000 clones, 80% to 85% of which were seen just once. The top ten constitute around 5.4% of the sample.

Notes on this clone: It has no known antigen specificity. There are no base qualities to consult, and no much larger clone falls within one base.

This TCR derives from a woman between 45 and 60 years old who had been exposed to COVID-19. The chain was built from TRBV19 and TRBJ1-1; confidence is insufficient to name the D gene. Sequenced input: PBMCs or T cells enriched from blood (not recorded which). The bases read TGTGCCAGTAGTCCCGGCCCCGGGATCACTGAAGCTTTCTTT. Its translation reads: CASSPGPGITEAFF.